This T cell receptor beta chain was sequenced during a study of T cells after posttransplantation cyclophosphamide. Points from the study as a whole: Skin or GI-infiltrating T cells shared few TRB sequences with blood. After PTCy, TRB diversity resembled that of CNI/methotrexate controls. Donor CD8+ memory clones often dominated recipient blood repertoires at later times.

The assay was immunoSEQ multiplex PCR, and TCRdb's table has in-frame clones only and misses some. The repertoire holds more than 20,000 clones, with roughly 90% as singletons. Sampled 1 year posttransplant, controls received myeloablative marrow transplants, methotrexate and a calcineurin inhibitor. The germline V gene encodes CDR1 SGHKS and CDR2 YYEKEE (reference sequence). This CDR3 region has 14 residues. Germline trimming cut 4 bases from V and 5 bases from J; bases unmatched to any gene: 7. A note on this clone: Its antigen is not known.

The V and J genes are TRBV5-5 and TRBJ2-7; 9 bases are shared with TRBD1. The sample was PBMCs, taken after an allogeneic stem cell transplant with a calcineurin inhibitor and methotrexate. The origin of this receptor is a female patient aged 45-65 years who received an allogeneic stem cell transplant from an unrelated donor, was CMV-positive, and had chronic GVHD only. Some T cells may originate from the graft donor. This CDR3 is CASSLGQGLHEQYF. The CDR3 region has the DNA TGTGCCAGCAGCCTAGGACAGGGGCTCCACGAGCAGTACTTC.